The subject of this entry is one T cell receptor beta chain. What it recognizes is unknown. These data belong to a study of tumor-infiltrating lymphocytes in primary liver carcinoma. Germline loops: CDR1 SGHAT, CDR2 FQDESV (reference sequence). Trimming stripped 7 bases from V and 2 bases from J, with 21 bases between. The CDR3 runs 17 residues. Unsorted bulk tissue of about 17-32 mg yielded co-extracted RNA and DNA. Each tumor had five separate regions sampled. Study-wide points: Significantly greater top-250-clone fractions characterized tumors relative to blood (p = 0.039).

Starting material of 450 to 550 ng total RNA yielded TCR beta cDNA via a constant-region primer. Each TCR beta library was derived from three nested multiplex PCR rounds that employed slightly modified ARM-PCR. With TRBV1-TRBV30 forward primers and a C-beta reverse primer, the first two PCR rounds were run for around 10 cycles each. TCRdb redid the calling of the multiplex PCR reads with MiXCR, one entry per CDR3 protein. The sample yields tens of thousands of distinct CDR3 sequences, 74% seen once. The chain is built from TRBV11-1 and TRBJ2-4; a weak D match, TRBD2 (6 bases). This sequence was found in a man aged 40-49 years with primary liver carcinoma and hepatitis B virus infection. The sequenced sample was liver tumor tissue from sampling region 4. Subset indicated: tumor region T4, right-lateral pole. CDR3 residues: CASNIPRTGGTKNIQYF. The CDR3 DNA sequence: TGTGCCAGCAACATTCCCAGGACTGGCGGGACCAAAAACATTCAGTACTTC.